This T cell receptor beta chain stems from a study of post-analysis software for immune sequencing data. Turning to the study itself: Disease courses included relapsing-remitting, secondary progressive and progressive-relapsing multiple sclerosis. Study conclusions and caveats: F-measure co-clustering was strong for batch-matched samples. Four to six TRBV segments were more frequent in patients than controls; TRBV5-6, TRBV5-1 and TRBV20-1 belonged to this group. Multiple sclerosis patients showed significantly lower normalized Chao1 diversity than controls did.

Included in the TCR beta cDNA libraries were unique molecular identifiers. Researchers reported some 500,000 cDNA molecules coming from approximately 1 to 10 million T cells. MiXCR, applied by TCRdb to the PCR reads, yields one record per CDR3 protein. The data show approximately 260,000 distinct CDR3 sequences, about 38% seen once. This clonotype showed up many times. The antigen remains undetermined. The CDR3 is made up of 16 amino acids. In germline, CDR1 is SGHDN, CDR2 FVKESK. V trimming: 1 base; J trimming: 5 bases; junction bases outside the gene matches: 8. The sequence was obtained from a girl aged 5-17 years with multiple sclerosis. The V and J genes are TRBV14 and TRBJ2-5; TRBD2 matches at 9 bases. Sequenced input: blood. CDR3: CASSQAPEGLAETQYF. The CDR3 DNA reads TGTGCCAGCAGCCAAGCCCCCGAGGGACTAGCCGAGACCCAGTACTTC.